Listed below are T cell receptor beta chains from one sample, sequenced in a study of neoadjuvant anti-PD-1 for oral cavity cancer. Assay used: immunoSEQ multiplex PCR; TCRdb lists only in-frame clones, some missing. The sample contains roughly 32,000 clones, more than 65% of which appear only once. The material sequenced was PBMCs, taken after nivolumab (anti-PD-1) treatment. The receptors originated from a person aged 35 to 85 with oral cavity squamous cell carcinoma. The CDR3 runs from the conserved cysteine through the conserved F or W. Each record gives: D gene, CDR3 length, V gene, J gene, clone size, CDR3 protein, CDR3 DNA. A D gene is named only where the DNA matches it firmly. Clone size is stated in some rows and not others, as once, few, many or a class when expanded.

D gene: NA; CDR3 length: 18; V gene: TRBV7-9; J gene: TRBJ1-5; clone size: NA; CDR3 protein: CASSLGPGSGVGNQPQHF; CDR3 DNA: TGTGCCAGCAGCTTAGGGCCAGGGAGCGGAGTGGGCAATCAGCCCCAGCATTTT
D gene: NA; CDR3 length: 14; V gene: TRBV6-5; J gene: TRBJ2-7; clone size: NA; CDR3 protein: CASSGDTVPYEQYF; CDR3 DNA: TGTGCCAGCAGCGGGGACACCGTACCCTACGAGCAGTACTTC
D gene: NA; CDR3 length: 17; V gene: TRBV21-1; J gene: TRBJ2-3; clone size: NA; CDR3 protein: CASTQGRAAVVTDTQYF; CDR3 DNA: TGTGCCAGCACCCAGGGGCGGGCAGCTGTCGTCACAGATACGCAGTATTTT
D gene: NA; CDR3 length: 13; V gene: TRBV7-8; J gene: TRBJ1-6; clone size: NA; CDR3 protein: CASSLDPRDPLHF; CDR3 DNA: TGTGCCAGCAGCTTAGACCCTAGAGACCCCCTCCACTTT
D gene: NA; CDR3 length: 16; V gene: TRBV11-1; J gene: TRBJ2-7; clone size: NA; CDR3 protein: CASSFLADRISYEQYF; CDR3 DNA: TGTGCCAGCAGCTTCCTGGCCGACAGAATCTCCTACGAGCAGTACTTC
D gene: TRBD1; CDR3 length: 13; V gene: TRBV5-5; J gene: TRBJ1-1; clone size: once; CDR3 protein: CASSPPGGAQAFF; CDR3 DNA: TGTGCCAGCAGCCCCCCAGGGGGCGCTCAAGCTTTCTTT
D gene: NA; CDR3 length: 14; V gene: TRBV7-3; J gene: TRBJ2-2; clone size: NA; CDR3 protein: CASSSGQGTGELFF; CDR3 DNA: TGTGCCAGCAGCTCTGGACAAGGGACCGGGGAGCTGTTTTTT
D gene: TRBD1; CDR3 length: 15; V gene: TRBV7-9; J gene: TRBJ1-2; clone size: NA; CDR3 protein: CASSQGQGHFYGYTF; CDR3 DNA: TGTGCCAGCAGCCAGGGACAGGGCCATTTCTATGGCTACACCTTC
D gene: NA; CDR3 length: 16; V gene: TRBV4-1; J gene: TRBJ1-2; clone size: NA; CDR3 protein: CASSQDGTRANYGYTF; CDR3 DNA: TGCGCCAGCAGCCAAGATGGGACACGAGCTAACTATGGCTACACCTTC
D gene: NA; CDR3 length: 15; V gene: TRBV6-5; J gene: TRBJ2-7; clone size: NA; CDR3 protein: CASGRSGPRPYEQYF; CDR3 DNA: TGTGCCAGCGGACGATCCGGACCGCGACCCTACGAGCAGTACTTC
D gene: TRBD1; CDR3 length: 16; V gene: TRBV11-2; J gene: TRBJ2-7; clone size: NA; CDR3 protein: CASSLLGQGLTYEQYF; CDR3 DNA: TGTGCCAGCAGCTTATTGGGACAGGGACTAACCTACGAGCAGTACTTC
D gene: NA; CDR3 length: 16; V gene: TRBV4-3; J gene: TRBJ2-1; clone size: NA; CDR3 protein: CASSQDRDGSYNEQFF; CDR3 DNA: TGCGCCAGCAGCCAAGATCGGGACGGATCATACAATGAGCAGTTCTTC
D gene: TRBD1; CDR3 length: 14; V gene: TRBV7-9; J gene: TRBJ2-5; clone size: NA; CDR3 protein: CASSSTGGTETQYF; CDR3 DNA: TGTGCCAGCAGCTCAACAGGGGGAACGGAGACCCAGTACTTC
D gene: NA; CDR3 length: 15; V gene: TRBV5-1; J gene: TRBJ1-5; clone size: NA; CDR3 protein: CASSPTTGSNQPQHF; CDR3 DNA: TGCGCCAGCAGCCCAACAACGGGGAGCAATCAGCCCCAGCATTTT
D gene: NA; CDR3 length: 14; V gene: TRBV6-5; J gene: TRBJ1-2; clone size: NA; CDR3 protein: CASSPGYSNYGYTF; CDR3 DNA: TGTGCCAGCAGTCCAGGGTATTCTAACTATGGCTACACCTTC
D gene: NA; CDR3 length: 15; V gene: TRBV25-1; J gene: TRBJ1-2; clone size: NA; CDR3 protein: CASSDRVPRSDGYTF; CDR3 DNA: TGTGCCAGCAGTGACCGAGTTCCAAGGTCGGATGGCTACACCTTC
D gene: TRBD2; CDR3 length: 14; V gene: TRBV7-2; J gene: TRBJ2-5; clone size: NA; CDR3 protein: CASSPTSVPETQYF; CDR3 DNA: TGTGCCAGCAGCCCGACTAGCGTCCCAGAGACCCAGTACTTC
D gene: TRBD1; CDR3 length: 13; V gene: TRBV28; J gene: TRBJ1-1; clone size: NA; CDR3 protein: CASERGLGTEAFF; CDR3 DNA: TGTGCCAGCGAGAGGGGGCTCGGCACTGAAGCTTTCTTT
D gene: NA; CDR3 length: 14; V gene: TRBV29-1; J gene: TRBJ1-5; clone size: NA; CDR3 protein: CSPGQPYMDQPQHF; CDR3 DNA: TGCAGCCCCGGACAGCCGTACATGGATCAGCCCCAGCATTTT
D gene: NA; CDR3 length: 18; V gene: TRBV14; J gene: TRBJ2-7; clone size: NA; CDR3 protein: CASSQGWLGRHSSYEQYF; CDR3 DNA: TGTGCCAGCAGCCAAGGCTGGTTGGGGCGGCACAGCTCCTACGAGCAGTACTTC
D gene: TRBD1; CDR3 length: 14; V gene: TRBV6-5; J gene: TRBJ1-2; clone size: NA; CDR3 protein: CASSFATGGYGYTF; CDR3 DNA: TGTGCCAGCAGCTTCGCGACAGGGGGGTATGGCTACACCTTC
D gene: NA; CDR3 length: 15; V gene: TRBV19; J gene: TRBJ1-4; clone size: NA; CDR3 protein: CASHPYVVDHEKLFF; CDR3 DNA: TGTGCCAGTCACCCCTACGTCGTCGATCATGAAAAACTGTTTTTT
D gene: TRBD1; CDR3 length: 16; V gene: TRBV28; J gene: TRBJ2-5; clone size: NA; CDR3 protein: CASTLSGTGLIKTQYF; CDR3 DNA: TGTGCCAGCACCCTCTCCGGGACAGGGCTGATAAAGACCCAGTACTTC
D gene: NA; CDR3 length: 14; V gene: TRBV2; J gene: TRBJ2-3; clone size: few; CDR3 protein: CASSDDTSTDTQYF; CDR3 DNA: TGTGCCAGCAGTGACGACACAAGCACAGATACGCAGTATTTT
D gene: TRBD2; CDR3 length: 17; V gene: TRBV9; J gene: TRBJ2-2; clone size: NA; CDR3 protein: CASSVATSGGYTGELFF; CDR3 DNA: TGTGCCAGCAGCGTAGCGACTAGCGGGGGATACACCGGGGAGCTGTTTTTT
D gene: TRBD1; CDR3 length: 15; V gene: TRBV4-1; J gene: TRBJ1-6; clone size: NA; CDR3 protein: CASSQEGTAGSPLHF; CDR3 DNA: TGCGCCAGCAGCCAAGAGGGGACAGCCGGATCACCCCTCCACTTT
D gene: NA; CDR3 length: 15; V gene: TRBV5-8; J gene: TRBJ2-5; clone size: NA; CDR3 protein: CASSLAGGLQETQYF; CDR3 DNA: TGTGCCAGCAGCTTGGCAGGAGGGCTCCAAGAGACCCAGTACTTC
D gene: NA; CDR3 length: 14; V gene: TRBV4-2; J gene: TRBJ1-2; clone size: NA; CDR3 protein: CASSQDVVNSGYTF; CDR3 DNA: TGTGCCAGCAGCCAAGATGTGGTTAACAGTGGCTACACCTTC
D gene: TRBD1; CDR3 length: 16; V gene: TRBV9; J gene: TRBJ2-5; clone size: NA; CDR3 protein: CASSVTGGPVQETQYF; CDR3 DNA: TGTGCCAGCAGCGTCACAGGGGGACCTGTCCAAGAGACCCAGTACTTC
D gene: TRBD1; CDR3 length: 15; V gene: TRBV28; J gene: TRBJ1-2; clone size: NA; CDR3 protein: CASSSVGQGRSGYTF; CDR3 DNA: TGTGCCAGCAGTTCGGTGGGACAGGGTAGATCGGGCTACACCTTC
D gene: TRBD1; CDR3 length: 18; V gene: TRBV10-3; J gene: TRBJ1-2; clone size: NA; CDR3 protein: CAISETGARTMGNYGYTF; CDR3 DNA: TGTGCCATCAGTGAGACAGGGGCCAGGACTATGGGTAACTATGGCTACACCTTC
D gene: TRBD1; CDR3 length: 15; V gene: TRBV6-6; J gene: TRBJ1-2; clone size: NA; CDR3 protein: CASNIGQGASYGYTF; CDR3 DNA: TGTGCCAGCAACATCGGACAGGGGGCAAGCTATGGCTACACCTTC
D gene: NA; CDR3 length: 11; V gene: TRBV20-1; J gene: TRBJ1-1; clone size: NA; CDR3 protein: CSAITEIEAFF; CDR3 DNA: TGCAGTGCTATTACAGAGATCGAAGCTTTCTTT
D gene: TRBD1; CDR3 length: 17; V gene: TRBV4-3; J gene: TRBJ2-1; clone size: NA; CDR3 protein: CASSQERQGAYHNEQFF; CDR3 DNA: TGCGCCAGCAGCCAAGAACGACAGGGGGCCTACCACAATGAGCAGTTCTTC
D gene: NA; CDR3 length: 13; V gene: TRBV5-1; J gene: TRBJ2-7; clone size: NA; CDR3 protein: CASSLRGIYEQYF; CDR3 DNA: TGCGCCAGCAGCTTGCGGGGAATCTACGAGCAGTACTTC